What follows are 10 T cell receptor beta chains derived from one specimen sequenced in a study of cytomegalovirus exposure and HLA in healthy donors. TCRdb keeps only in-frame clones here, not all; method: immunoSEQ multiplex PCR. This sample has about 120,000 clones, with approximately 88% found just once. The sequencing input was PBMCs. These receptors came from a woman under 30 in good health and CMV-seronegative.

V is TRBV6-4 and J is TRBJ2-1, with 9 bases aligning to TRBD2. CDR1 is MRHNA, CDR2 SNTAGT, per germline. The J segment lost 0 bases and the V segment lost 2 bases, leaving 2 bases of the junction unmatched. The CDR3 consists of 16 residues. The DNA for the CDR3 is TGTGCCAGCAGTGACGCGACTAGCGGCTCCTACAATGAGCAGTTCTTC. Translating it yields CASSDATSGSYNEQFF.

This clone occurred once. V and J are TRBV5-1 and TRBJ1-1; D gene unclear. Looked up from germline, CDR1 is SGHRS and CDR2 is YFSETQ. Trimming stripped 0 bases from V and 1 base from J, with 7 bases between. The CDR3 sequence is 14 residues long. CDR3 region: CASSLVVPNTEAFF. CDR3 DNA sequence: TGCGCCAGCAGCTTGGTCGTCCCGAACACTGAAGCTTTCTTT.

With regard to this clone: A junction end diverges from the germline sequence, so it may reflect a read error. This rearrangement joins TRBV28 to TRBJ2-1, with D unresolved. The CDR3 totals 13 residues. CDR1 and CDR2 (germline): MDHEN, SYDVKM. The CDR3 sequence is CASRLSSDNEQFF. The DNA of the CDR3 is TGTGCCAGCAGATTATCTTCCGACAATGAGCAGTTCTTC.

This clone was recorded once. The J gene is TRBJ2-7, the V gene TRBV27; 8 bases match TRBD2. The CDR3 length is 14 residues. In germline, CDR1 is MNHEY, CDR2 SMNVEV (reference sequence). After removal of 9 bases from V and 3 bases from J, the junction contained 10 bases not matched to a gene. In nucleotides, the CDR3 is TGTGCCAGAAAGACTAGCGATCTGATCTACGAGCAGTACTTC. This translates into CARKTSDLIYEQYF.

The V call is TRBV4-1, the J call TRBJ1-5; TRBD1 aligns across 9 bases. CDR1 and CDR2 from the germline V gene are MGHRA and YSYEKL. This CDR3 region has 15 residues. J lost 2 bases, V lost 4 bases, and 3 bases had no gene match. For the CDR3, the DNA is TGCGCCAGCAGCCGGGGACAGGGAGGCAATCAGCCCCAGCATTTT. Its protein product is CASSRGQGGNQPQHF.

This clone was detected once. The gene calls are TRBV12-5 and TRBJ1-5; D may be TRBD1 (6 bases). V lost 6 bases to trimming and J lost 2 bases, with 14 bases between them. This CDR3 is built from 15 residues. CDR1 and CDR2 (germline): LGHNT, FRNRAP. CDR3 nucleotide sequence: TGTGCTAGTGGCCCGGGGACAAGCCGCAATCAGCCCCAGCATTTT. This gives the protein CASGPGTSRNQPQHF.

On this clone itself: Different DNA sequences within this sample yield the same CDR3. The CDR3 DNA is TGTGCCAGCAGCTTACAGGGAAGCTACGAGCAGTACTTC. The encoded protein is CASSLQGSYEQYF. The rearrangement uses TRBV11-3 and TRBJ2-7, with D possibly matching TRBD1 (5 bases). In germline, CDR1 is SGHNT, CDR2 YENEEA. The CDR3 is 13 amino acids. V was shortened by 2 bases and J by 3 bases, with 8 bases between the two germline ends.

This chain connects TRBV5-1 to TRBJ2-5, with 8 positions matching TRBD1. Germline-derived CDR1 and CDR2 are SGHRS and YFSETQ. The CDR3 is 13 residues long. After removal of 7 bases from V and 3 bases from J, the junction contained 5 bases not matched to a gene. The CDR3 bases are TGCGCCAGCGGTAAGACAGGGGAAGAGACCCAGTACTTC. This gives the protein CASGKTGEETQYF.

The rearrangement joins TRBV30 to TRBJ1-2, with 8 bases lining up with TRBD1. Germline V gives CDR1 GTSNPN, CDR2 SVGIG (reference sequence). The CDR3 is 13 residues long. V was clipped by 1 base and J by 10 bases; unmatched bases: 8. The CDR3 loop reads CAWSATGVSAYTF. CDR3 DNA sequence: TGTGCCTGGAGTGCGACAGGGGTGAGCGCCTACACCTTC. Full variable domain (rest looked up from reference TRBV30 and TRBJ1-2): SQTIHQWPATLVQPVGSPLSLECTVEGTSNPNLYWYRQAAGRGLQLLFYSVGIGQISSEVPQNLSASRPQDRQFILSSKKLLLSDSGFYLCAWSATGVSAYTFGSGTRLTVV.

The sample holds one count of this clone. The chain has TRBV29-1 and TRBJ2-3; tentatively, D is TRBD2 (5 bases). V was trimmed by 3 bases and J by 2 bases, leaving 9 bases between them. CDR1 is SQVTM, CDR2 ANQGSEA, per germline. The CDR3 has 13 amino acids. DNA for the CDR3: TGCAGCGTTGATCCGGGAAACACAGATACGCAGTATTTT. Translated, it gives CSVDPGNTDTQYF.